Each of the 24 T cell receptor beta chains below was sequenced from the same sample in a study of blood T cell repertoires in COVID-19. The protocol was immunoSEQ multiplex PCR, while the TCRdb copy is restricted to in-frame clones and leaves out a portion. The sample contains over 110,000 clones, under 80% of which appear only once. Specimen: peripheral blood. The receptors stem from an elderly man with acute or convalescent COVID-19.

V and J are TRBV2 and TRBJ1-2; D gene ambiguous. Trimming stripped 0 bases from V and 4 bases from J, with 9 bases between. Germline CDR1 is SNHLY and CDR2 is FYNNEI. This CDR3 spans 14 amino acids. The CDR3 region has the DNA TGTGCCAGCAGTGAAGCGCGGTCGGTCTATGGCTACACCTTC. It is translated as CASSEARSVYGYTF.

With respect to this clone: Within the sample, other DNA sequences also encode this same CDR3. The CDR3 here is CASSSSGTEAFF. CDR3 nucleotides: TGTGCCAGCAGCAGTTCGGGCACTGAAGCTTTCTTT. The V call is TRBV7-3, the J call TRBJ1-1; no clear D gene. Germline CDR1 reads SGHTA; CDR2 reads FQGTGA. This CDR3 region has 12 residues. V was shortened by 5 bases and J by 4 bases, with 8 bases between the two germline ends. Combining the CDR3 with reference TRBV7-3 and TRBJ1-1 gives the whole variable domain GAGVSQTPSNKVTEKGKYVELRCDPISGHTALYWYRQSLGQGPEFLIYFQGTGAADDSGLPNDRFFAVRPEGSVSTLKIQRTERGDSAVYLCASSSSGTEAFFGQGTRLTVV.

The chain combines TRBV25-1 with TRBJ1-1; 7 nucleotides agree with TRBD1. The CDR3 covers 12 residues. V lost 8 bases and J lost 1; bases outside the gene matches: 1. Looked up from germline, CDR1 is MGHDK and CDR2 is SYGVNS. In nucleotides, the CDR3 is TGTGCCAGCGGGACAGCGAACACTGAAGCTTTCTTT. Translating it yields CASGTANTEAFF.

The chain combines TRBV11-2 with TRBJ2-2, with 10 nucleotides matching TRBD2. The CDR3 length is 17 residues. Trimming cost V 3 bases and J 7 bases; bases outside gene matches: 11. Germline values: CDR1 SGHAT, CDR2 FQNNGV. CDR3 in DNA: TGTGCCAGCAGCTTTTCTAGCGGGGGCCTTCTCGGCGGGGAGCTGTTTTTT. Protein: CASSFSSGGLLGGELFF. The full variable domain, with the rest looked up from reference TRBV11-2 and TRBJ2-2, is EAGVAQSPRYKIIEKRQSVAFWCNPISGHATLYWYQQILGQGPKLLIQFQNNGVVDDSQLPKDRFSAERLKGVDSTLKIQPAKLEDSAVYLCASSFSSGGLLGGELFFGEGSRLTVL.

The rearrangement links TRBV4-1 to TRBJ2-3; tentatively, D is TRBD2 (6 bases). The CDR3 length is 15 residues. Trimming shortened V by 1 base and J by 2 bases, and 10 bases separated the two germline ends. In germline, CDR1 is MGHRA, CDR2 YSYEKL. CDR3 DNA: TGCGCCAGCAGCCAAGGATGGGGGGACACAGATACGCAGTATTTT. Amino acids: CASSQGWGDTDTQYF.

V is TRBV9 and J is TRBJ1-2, with unresolved D. Trimming removed 1 base at V and 5 bases at J, with 12 bases between. Germline CDR1 SGDLS, CDR2 YYNGEE. CDR3 length equals 14 residues. The CDR3 loop reads CASSVQVEAYGYTF. Here the CDR3 DNA reads TGTGCCAGCAGCGTACAGGTAGAAGCTTATGGCTACACCTTC.

This rearrangement joins TRBV5-6 to TRBJ1-6; 10 bases fit TRBD1. CDR1 is SGHDT, CDR2 YYEEEE, per germline. The CDR3 covers 16 residues. With V trimmed by 4 bases and J by 4 bases, 5 bases remained unmatched. CDR3 sequence (DNA): TGTGCCAGCAGCCCCGGGACAGGGGTATATAATTCACCCCTCCACTTT. This gives the protein CASSPGTGVYNSPLHF.

V gene TRBV2 combines with J gene TRBJ1-5, with TRBD1 matching over 8 bases. The junction had 5 bases not matched to a gene; V was cut back by 4 bases and J by 3 bases. The CDR3 is 15 amino acids. Per germline, CDR1 SNHLY and CDR2 FYNNEI. DNA for the CDR3: TGTGCCAGCAGTGGGAGGACAGGGATCAATCAGCCCCAGCATTTT. This codes for CASSGRTGINQPQHF. Drawing the rest from reference TRBV2 and TRBJ1-5, the complete variable domain is EPEVTQTPSHQVTQMGQEVILRCVPISNHLYFYWYRQILGQKVEFLVSFYNNEISEKSEIFDDQFSVERPDGSNFTLKIRSTKLEDSAMYFCASSGRTGINQPQHFGDGTRLSIL.

The chain is built from TRBV12-3 or TRBV12-4 and TRBJ1-1; 7 nucleotides match TRBD1. V lost 5 bases to trimming and J lost 9 bases; unmatched junction nucleotides: 3. The CDR3 runs 11 residues. The CDR3 sequence: CASSGTAKAFF. CDR3 nucleotide sequence: TGTGCCAGCAGTGGGACAGCGAAAGCTTTCTTT.

This chain links TRBV11-3 with TRBJ2-1; TRBD1 agrees at 8 bases. The CDR3 contains 13 residues. The J segment lost 5 bases and the V segment lost 4 bases, leaving 1 base of the junction unmatched. CDR1 is SGHNT and CDR2 is YENEEA in the germline V gene. The CDR3 DNA sequence: TGTGCCAGCAGCTGGGGACAGGACAATGAGCAGTTCTTC. It yields the protein CASSWGQDNEQFF.

This clone was detected many times. This sequence joins TRBV5-4 and TRBJ2-2, with 8 nucleotides matching TRBD2. Trimming took 0 bases from V and 5 from J; bases not matched to a gene: 12. Germline V gene lookup returns CDR1 SGHNT and CDR2 YYREEE (reference sequence). The CDR3 spans 18 residues. CDR3 nucleotide sequence: TGTGCCAGCAGCTTGGCCACGGGACTAGGCCTCAGGACCGGGGAGCTGTTTTTT. This sequence encodes CASSLATGLGLRTGELFF.

This clone was observed a few times. The rearrangement links TRBV19 to TRBJ2-3; D is uncertain. Germline V CDR1 and CDR2: LNHDA, SQIVND (reference sequence). V gave up 6 bases and J gave up 0 bases, with 10 bases separating them. The CDR3 consists of 14 residues. CDR3 bases: TGTGCCAGTAGCTATATCAACAGCACAGATACGCAGTATTTT. Amino acid sequence: CASSYINSTDTQYF.

The chain joins TRBV4-2 to TRBJ2-3; 8 positions agree with TRBD1. The CDR3 is made up of 15 amino acids. With 0 bases clipped from V and 3 bases from J, the junction kept 2 bases outside the gene matches. Per germline, CDR1 LGHNA and CDR2 YNFKEQ. CDR3 coding DNA: TGTGCCAGCAGCCAAGAGACAGGGGAGACAGATACGCAGTATTTT. Its protein product is CASSQETGETDTQYF.

This clone was counted many times. The rearrangement links TRBV19 to TRBJ2-2; no reliable D call. Germline CDR1 is LNHDA and CDR2 is SQIVND (reference sequence). V was cut by 5 bases and J by 7 bases, with 8 bases left in between. This CDR3 has 12 amino acids. The CDR3 spells CASSVHGGELFF. The CDR3 DNA follows: TGTGCCAGTAGTGTCCACGGCGGGGAGCTGTTTTTT.

V and J are TRBV7-2 and TRBJ1-1; TRBD1 might be the D (5 bases). With 2 bases removed from V and 8 bases from J, the gap between germline ends came to 15 bases. This CDR3 comprises 14 residues. Germline V gene sequence: CDR1 SGHTA, CDR2 FQGNSA. CDR3 in amino acids: CASSLYIGTAEAFF. CDR3 sequence (DNA): TGTGCCAGCAGCTTATATATAGGGACTGCCGAAGCTTTCTTT.

This clone was seen a few times. The sample contains more than one DNA sequence encoding this CDR3. J is TRBJ1-2 and V is TRBV7-9; possible D gene TRBD1, 6 bases. The CDR3 is 12 amino acids. Per the germline V gene, CDR1 is SEHNR and CDR2 is FQNEAQ (reference sequence). V was clipped by 6 bases and J by 6 bases, with 11 bases between them. The CDR3 nucleotides are TGTGCCAGCAGTCTCAGGGGACATGGCTACACCTTC. It encodes CASSLRGHGYTF.

CDR3 region: CASSFLEGRVMGLSEAFF. DNA for the CDR3: TGTGCCAGCAGCTTTTTAGAGGGACGGGTCATGGGACTCTCTGAAGCTTTCTTT. The chain has TRBV7-8 and TRBJ1-1; a weak D match, TRBD1 (5 bases). CDR1 and CDR2 (germline): SGHVS, FQNEAQ. Trimming stripped 3 bases from V and 6 bases from J, with 26 bases between. CDR3 length equals 18 residues.

The chain uses TRBV6-2 or TRBV6-3 and TRBJ1-1; TRBD1 agrees at 9 bases. The CDR3 runs to 17 residues. Germline lookup yields CDR1 MNHEY and CDR2 SVGEGT. J gave up 0 bases and V 6 bases, and 11 bases lay outside the gene matches. In DNA, the CDR3 is TGTGCCAGCAGCCTTATACCGGGACAGGGTATGAACACTGAAGCTTTCTTT. Amino acid sequence: CASSLIPGQGMNTEAFF.

The V and J genes are TRBV4-3 and TRBJ1-1; 10 positions agree with TRBD1. The germline gives CDR1 LGHNA, CDR2 YSLEER. The V segment lost 3 bases and the J segment 6 bases; nucleotides outside the gene matches: 13. The CDR3 runs to 17 residues. CDR3 residues: CASSQAGTGASWAEAFF. CDR3 bases: TGCGCCAGCAGCCAGGCGGGGACAGGGGCTAGTTGGGCTGAAGCTTTCTTT.

This chain joins TRBV20-1 and TRBJ1-2; D remains unclear. Germline CDR1 DFQATT, CDR2 SNEGSKA (reference sequence). The CDR3 sequence is 15 residues long. Trimming took off 3 bases at V and 5 bases at J, with 19 bases between the two ends. The CDR3 coding sequence is TGCAGTGCTAGTCCCTTAAAGAGGGAAGAGTATGGCTACACCTTC. It translates to CSASPLKREEYGYTF.

CDR3 sequence: CTAQRDTEAFF. The CDR3 DNA follows: TGCACCGCTCAACGGGACACTGAAGCTTTCTTT. This chain uses TRBV20-1 with TRBJ1-1, with unresolved D. Germline CDR1 and CDR2: DFQATT and SNEGSKA (reference sequence). The CDR3 has 11 residues.

The chain is built from TRBV15 and TRBJ2-1; D might be TRBD2 (6 bases). CDR3 length equals 15 residues. Germline loops: CDR1 LNHNV, CDR2 YYDKDF (reference sequence). Trimming took off 8 bases at V and 8 bases at J, with 22 bases between the two ends. This chain's CDR3 is CATRDLGGGIDEQFF. In DNA, the CDR3 is TGTGCCACCCGAGACTTGGGGGGAGGAATCGATGAGCAGTTCTTC.

The chain carries TRBV12-5 and TRBJ2-5, with TRBD2 matching over 9 bases. Trimming at V came to 3 bases and at J to 4 bases, leaving 3 bases not matched to a gene. The CDR3 is 14 residues long. Germline CDR1 is LGHNT and CDR2 is FRNRAP. The CDR3 protein is CASGLAGGLETQYF. The DNA for the CDR3 is TGTGCTAGTGGTTTAGCGGGGGGATTAGAGACCCAGTACTTC.

The chain links TRBV20-1 to TRBJ2-7; possibly TRBD2 for D (5 bases). The CDR3 consists of 11 residues. The ends were cut back, 5 bases at V and 3 bases at J, with 8 bases in the middle. Germline lookup yields CDR1 DFQATT and CDR2 SNEGSKA (reference sequence). The CDR3 loop is CSAAGLYEQYF. For the CDR3, the DNA is TGCAGTGCTGCTGGACTCTACGAGCAGTACTTC.